These 20 T cell receptor beta chains were sequenced from one sample in a study of T-cell reconstitution after alpha-beta-depleted transplantation in children. TCRbeta library construction was performed incorporating unique molecular identifiers. TCRdb fed the PCR reads into MiXCR, producing one record per CDR3 protein. The table shows around 200,000 distinct CDR3 sequences, with approximately 7% occurring only once. The specimen comprised PBMCs from the stem cell graft donor, sampled from the stem cell graft. Receptors originate from a human donor who donated a stem cell graft to a child with Wiskott-Aldrich syndrome.

This clonotype has at least ten counts. The rearrangement joins TRBV29-1 to TRBJ1-5; the D gene is possibly TRBD1 (5 bases). This CDR3 region has 13 residues. V was cut by 2 bases and J by 6 bases, with 11 bases left in between. CDR1 and CDR2 from the germline V gene are SQVTM and ANQGSEA. CDR3: CSVESGIGQPQHF. The CDR3 DNA reads TGCAGCGTTGAATCAGGGATCGGTCAGCCCCAGCATTTT.

This clonotype showed up many times. The rearrangement joins TRBV6-5 to TRBJ2-3; 8 bases map to TRBD2. Germline V CDR1 and CDR2: MNHEY, SVGAGI. V shed 6 bases and J 3 bases; nucleotides not matched to a gene: 11. The CDR3 is 16 amino acids. CDR3 DNA: TGTGCCAGCAGCCCCATTCCGGGAGGGCCAACAGATACGCAGTATTTT. Amino acid sequence: CASSPIPGGPTDTQYF.

This clonotype was observed many times. The chain has TRBV5-5 and TRBJ2-3; possibly TRBD1 for D (5 bases). This CDR3 is 14 amino acids long. Germline V gives CDR1 SGHKS, CDR2 YYEKEE (reference sequence). Trimming took 2 bases from V and 2 from J, leaving 9 bases between them. The CDR3 spells CASSLQEATDTQYF. In DNA, the CDR3 is TGTGCCAGCAGCTTACAGGAAGCCACAGATACGCAGTATTTT. The variable domain in full, with the rest retrieved from reference TRBV5-5 and TRBJ2-3, is DAGVTQSPTHLIKTRGQQVTLRCSPISGHKSVSWYQQVLGQGPQFIFQYYEKEERGRGNFPDRFSARQFPNYSSELNVNALLLGDSALYLCASSLQEATDTQYFGPGTRLTVL.

This clonotype was recorded many times. V usage is TRBV5-1 and J usage is TRBJ2-1; TRBD2 aligns across 10 bases. The CDR3 runs to 17 residues. Losses at the gene ends were 0 bases for V and 7 bases for J; bases not matched to a gene: 10. Germline CDR1 and CDR2: SGHRS and YFSETQ. The CDR3 bases are TGCGCCAGCAGCTTGGCTCTAGCGGGAGCGTCGGGAAATGAGCAGTTCTTC. Translation: CASSLALAGASGNEQFF.

This clonotype was counted at least ten times. The rearrangement uses TRBV6-1 and TRBJ2-7; TRBD1 aligns across 7 bases. This CDR3 is built from 11 residues. CDR1 is MNHNS, CDR2 SASEGT, per germline. V trimming: 10 bases; J trimming: 6 bases; junction bases outside the gene matches: 6. The CDR3 DNA sequence: TGTGCCACCGGGACAGCTAGCGAGCAGTACTTC. It is translated as CATGTASEQYF.

This clonotype occurred many times. The chain combines TRBV7-7 with TRBJ2-1, with D possibly TRBD2 on 5 matching bases. Trimming removed 8 bases from V and 2 bases from J, with 13 bases in between. There are 14 residues in the CDR3. Germline V lookup: CDR1 SSHAT, CDR2 FNYEAQ (reference sequence). DNA for the CDR3: TGTGCCAGCCGCCGTAGCGAAGCCTACAATGAGCAGTTCTTC. Protein product: CASRRSEAYNEQFF. The complete variable domain, with remaining parts taken from reference TRBV7-7 and TRBJ2-1, reads GAGVSQSPRYKVTKRGQDVTLRCDPISSHATLYWYQQALGQGPEFLTYFNYEAQPDKSGLPSDRFSAERPEGSISTLTIQRTEQRDSAMYRCASRRSEAYNEQFFGPGTRLTVL.

This clonotype was observed many times. The chain joins TRBV12-3 or TRBV12-4 to TRBJ2-3; 7 nucleotides match TRBD2. The J segment lost 7 bases and the V segment lost 3 bases, leaving 7 bases of the junction unmatched. The CDR3 loop spans 14 amino acids. The CDR3 DNA reads TGTGCCAGCAGTTTTGAGGGCGGGGGAAATACGCAGTATTTT. As protein: CASSFEGGGNTQYF.

This clonotype has a count of ten or more. The chain joins TRBV20-1 to TRBJ1-4; no reliable D call. CDR1 is DFQATT and CDR2 is SNEGSKA in the germline V gene (reference sequence). The CDR3 length is 13 residues. V dropped 6 bases and J dropped 5 bases, with 13 bases sitting between them. The CDR3 here is CSAPVGRNEKLFF. The CDR3 DNA reads TGCAGTGCCCCCGTCGGTCGAAATGAAAAACTGTTTTTT.

Only one count was recorded for this clonotype. One end of the junction does not line up with germline, which may come from a read error. The rearrangement uses TRBV19 and TRBJ2-1, with D unresolved. Germline-derived CDR1 and CDR2 are LNHDA and SQIVND (reference sequence). This CDR3 is built from 15 residues. The CDR3 sequence is CASSIDLPSYNDQFF. In DNA, the CDR3 is TGTGCCAGTAGTATAGATCTCCCCTCCTACAATGACCAGTTCTTC. Combining the CDR3 with reference TRBV19 and TRBJ2-1 gives the whole variable domain DGGITQSPKYLFRKEGQNVTLSCEQNLNHDAMYWYRQDPGQGLRLIYYSQIVNDFQKGDIAEGYSVSREKKESFPLTVTSAQKNPTAFYLCASSIDLPSYNDQFFGPGTRLTVL.

V usage is TRBV5-1 and J usage is TRBJ2-1, with 9 bases aligning to TRBD1. In germline, CDR1 is SGHRS, CDR2 YFSETQ. The CDR3 contains 15 residues. J lost 2 bases, V lost 4 bases, and 4 bases had no gene match. The CDR3 here is CASSPDRGTYNEQFF. The CDR3, as DNA: TGCGCCAGCAGCCCGGACAGGGGAACCTACAATGAGCAGTTCTTC.

This clonotype was counted many times. This rearrangement joins TRBV10-3 to TRBJ2-2; TRBD1 might be the D (5 bases). V lost 8 bases and J 5 bases, leaving 12 bases between the germline ends. The CDR3 sequence is 13 residues long. Germline loops: CDR1 ENHRY, CDR2 SYGVKD. This chain's CDR3 is CAIRAGNTGELFF. The CDR3 DNA sequence: TGTGCCATCCGGGCAGGGAATACCGGGGAGCTGTTTTTT.

This clonotype occurred many times. V is TRBV29-1 and J is TRBJ1-5; D call uncertain. The CDR3 is made up of 15 amino acids. V lost 5 bases to trimming and J lost 3 bases, with 17 bases between them. Looked up from germline, CDR1 is SQVTM and CDR2 is ANQGSEA. CDR3 loop: CSVLDNSGVNQPQHF. Written as DNA, the CDR3 is TGCAGCGTTCTCGATAATTCCGGGGTCAATCAGCCCCAGCATTTT.

In this sample, this clonotype turned up many times. The rearrangement joins TRBV11-2 to TRBJ2-5, with a tentative D call TRBD1 (6 bases). V was pared by 5 bases and J by 5 bases, with 21 bases between. CDR3 length: 16 residues. The germline V gene has CDR1 SGHAT and CDR2 FQNNGV. CDR3 sequence: CASSPRTGRAHETQYF. In DNA, the CDR3 is TGTGCCAGCAGCCCGCGAACAGGGCGGGCTCACGAGACCCAGTACTTC. Looking up the rest from reference TRBV11-2 and TRBJ2-5 gives the full variable domain: EAGVAQSPRYKIIEKRQSVAFWCNPISGHATLYWYQQILGQGPKLLIQFQNNGVVDDSQLPKDRFSAERLKGVDSTLKIQPAKLEDSAVYLCASSPRTGRAHETQYFGPGTRLLVL.

The chain joins TRBV12-3 or TRBV12-4 to TRBJ2-1; D perhaps matches TRBD2 (6 bases). V shed 3 bases and J shed 1 base, with 22 bases lying between them. This CDR3 is 19 amino acids long. CDR3 loop: CASSFLSRGAGLSYNEQFF. The CDR3 DNA reads as TGTGCCAGCAGTTTTTTGTCCCGCGGAGCGGGTTTGTCCTACAATGAGCAGTTCTTC.

This clonotype was detected a few times. This chain joins TRBV18 and TRBJ2-7; D is undetermined. The germline V gene has CDR1 KGHSH and CDR2 LQKENI. The CDR3 consists of 14 residues. V shed 3 bases and J shed 0 bases, with 9 bases lying between them. CDR3 in amino acids: CASSPLGSSYEQYF. Written as DNA, the CDR3 is TGTGCCAGCTCACCCCTGGGAAGCTCCTACGAGCAGTACTTC. Combining the CDR3 with reference TRBV18 and TRBJ2-7 gives the whole variable domain NAGVMQNPRHLVRRRGQEARLRCSPMKGHSHVYWYRQLPEEGLKFMVYLQKENIIDESGMPKERFSAEFPKEGPSILRIQQVVRGDSAAYFCASSPLGSSYEQYFGPGTRLTVT.

Many counts were recorded for this clonotype. The V gene is TRBV15, the J gene TRBJ1-2; TRBD1 is a possible D gene (5 bases). The germline V and J ends were trimmed by 0 bases and 14 bases, with 25 bases remaining between them. The CDR3 extends over 16 amino acids. From germline, CDR1 is LNHNV and CDR2 YYDKDF (reference sequence). This CDR3 is CATSRDFGWDDLSCTF. The DNA for the CDR3 is TGTGCCACCAGCAGAGATTTTGGTTGGGACGACCTATCGTGTACCTTC.

This clonotype was counted ten times or more. The chain recombines TRBV3-1 with TRBJ2-1; D possibly corresponds to TRBD2 (6 bases). This CDR3 contains 12 residues. From germline, CDR1 is LGHDT and CDR2 YNNKEL (reference sequence). Trimming stripped 4 bases from V and 8 bases from J, with 9 bases between. This chain's CDR3 is CASSPGLHEQFF. The CDR3 DNA is TGTGCCAGCAGCCCGGGACTTCATGAGCAGTTCTTC.

This clonotype was observed a few times. V and J are TRBV28 and TRBJ1-5; D is uncertain. Germline V gene data show CDR1 as MDHEN and CDR2 as SYDVKM. Trimming removed 5 bases at V and 7 bases at J, with 9 bases between. The CDR3 spans 12 residues. DNA for the CDR3: TGTGCCAGCAGTCCAATTGCACAGCCCCAGCATTTT. Translated, it gives CASSPIAQPQHF.

This clonotype appeared many times. The rearrangement joins TRBV5-6 to TRBJ2-5, with a weak D call TRBD2 (6 bases). Germline values: CDR1 SGHDT, CDR2 YYEEEE. This CDR3 spans 15 amino acids. The V end was cut by 4 bases, the J end by 0 bases, with 13 bases between. The CDR3, as DNA: TGTGCCAGCAGCACCCCGGAGGGGTACCAAGAGACCCAGTACTTC. This codes for CASSTPEGYQETQYF.

This clonotype was recorded at least ten times. The chain links TRBV12-3 or TRBV12-4 to TRBJ2-1, with D uncertain. This CDR3 contains 15 residues. V lost 3 bases, J lost 2 bases, and 11 bases lay in between. The DNA for the CDR3 is TGTGCCAGCAGTTTGGTGGCGAGTCCCTACAATGAGCAGTTCTTC. Translation gives CASSLVASPYNEQFF.